The next 21 T cell receptor beta chains were all read from a single sample in a study of T-cell reconstitution after alpha-beta-depleted transplantation in children. Unique molecular identifiers tagged the TCRbeta library. One entry per CDR3 protein results from TCRdb running MiXCR on the PCR reads. Of approximately 500,000 distinct CDR3 sequences listed, 10% to 13% are singletons. Sequencing used PBMCs, obtained before TCRalphabeta/CD19-depleted stem cell transplant. The receptors here all came from a child aged 2-15 years with inherited bone marrow failure, due to receive a stem cell transplant.

About this clonotype: A much more abundant neighbour one base away suggests this may be a read error. The V gene is TRBV6-5, the J gene TRBJ2-2; maybe TRBD1 (6 bases). Trimming cost V 2 bases and J 9 bases, with 28 bases left between them. CDR1 MNHEY and CDR2 SVGAGI come from the germline V gene. CDR3 length: 19 amino acids. The CDR3: CASSYARPTGFRMSWELFF. The CDR3 DNA is TGTGCCAGCAGTTACGCGAGGCCAACAGGGTTCCGGATGTCCTGGGAGCTGTTTTTT.

This clonotype was seen repeatedly, ten times or more. V gene TRBV29-1 combines with J gene TRBJ2-1, with 13 bases lining up with TRBD2. V lost 7 bases to trimming and J lost 8 bases; unmatched junction nucleotides: 2. The CDR3 sequence is 12 residues long. CDR1 and CDR2 (germline): SQVTM, ANQGSEA. CDR3 region: CSGGLAGDEQFF. CDR3 coding DNA: TGCAGCGGAGGACTAGCGGGAGATGAGCAGTTCTTC.

This clonotype was recorded at least ten times. The gene calls are TRBV29-1 and TRBJ2-7; tentative D call: TRBD2 (5 bases). CDR3 length equals 15 residues. V gave up 4 bases and J gave up 5 bases, with 21 bases separating them. CDR1 is SQVTM, CDR2 ANQGSEA, per germline. The CDR3 sequence: CSVGSVRGSGHEQYF. DNA of the CDR3: TGCAGCGTTGGAAGTGTTCGGGGTTCCGGCCACGAGCAGTACTTC.

On this clonotype: This may be a read error, as it is one base from a much larger clone. The CDR3 loop is CATNRALKGDIQYF. DNA of the CDR3: TGTGCCACCAACAGAGCCCTAAAAGGGGACATTCAGTACTTC. The rearrangement links TRBV15 to TRBJ2-4; D is possibly TRBD1 (5 bases). Germline CDR1 reads LNHNV; CDR2 reads YYDKDF (reference sequence). This CDR3 contains 14 residues.

The chain employs TRBV6-4 and TRBJ1-2, with a tentative D call TRBD1 (5 bases). V was pared by 11 bases and J by 8 bases, with 15 bases between. Germline loops: CDR1 MRHNA, CDR2 SNTAGT. CDR3 length equals 11 residues. CDR3 amino acids: CAACGATGYTF. The DNA for the CDR3 is TGTGCCGCCTGTGGGGCGACCGGCTACACCTTC.

Only a few counts were recorded for this clonotype. J is TRBJ2-3 and V is TRBV30, with unresolved D. Germline CDR1 and CDR2: GTSNPN and SVGIG (reference sequence). The CDR3 is 15 amino acids. The V and J ends lost 0 bases and 0 bases respectively, with 10 bases between them. The CDR3 protein is CAWSVGSASTDTQYF. The CDR3 DNA is TGTGCCTGGAGTGTTGGCAGCGCTAGCACAGATACGCAGTATTTT. Full variable domain (outside the CDR3, taken from reference TRBV30 and TRBJ2-3): SQTIHQWPATLVQPVGSPLSLECTVEGTSNPNLYWYRQAAGRGLQLLFYSVGIGQISSEVPQNLSASRPQDRQFILSSKKLLLSDSGFYLCAWSVGSASTDTQYFGPGTRLTVL.

This clonotype was detected ten times or more. Germline is not matched at one junction end, which may reflect a read error. The V call is TRBV7-7, the J call TRBJ2-1; 9 bases are a match to TRBD1. CDR3 length: 15 amino acids. Germline values: CDR1 SSHAT, CDR2 FNYEAQ (reference sequence). This CDR3 is CASSLGQGGRNEQFF. The CDR3 nucleotides are TGTGCTAGCAGCTTGGGACAGGGAGGAAGGAATGAGCAGTTCTTC.

In this sample, this clonotype turned up once. Being one base from a much bigger clone, this may be a read error. This chain connects TRBV29-1 to TRBJ2-7, with D hard to call. In germline, CDR1 is SQVTM, CDR2 ANQGSEA. CDR3 length equals 12 residues. Here the CDR3 DNA reads TGCAGAGTTGTCGGAACCGCCTACGAGCAGTACTTC. It codes for CRVVGTAYEQYF.

This clonotype was counted many times. The V call is TRBV7-9, the J call TRBJ2-3; 12 bases map to TRBD2. Germline assignment: CDR1 SEHNR and CDR2 FQNEAQ (reference sequence). The CDR3 length is 17 residues. J gave up 0 bases and V 5 bases, and 6 bases lay outside the gene matches. The CDR3 nucleotides are TGTGCCAGCAGCCCTTCTAGCGGGAGGGAAAGCACAGATACGCAGTATTTT. It yields the protein CASSPSSGRESTDTQYF.

This clonotype came up many times. The CDR3 bases are TGTGCCAGCAGTTTCACCAGGGTTGAGACTGAAGCTTTCTTT. Translation gives CASSFTRVETEAFF. V usage is TRBV12-3 or TRBV12-4 and J usage is TRBJ1-1; tentative D call: TRBD1 (5 bases). The V end lost 3 bases, the J end lost 5 bases, and 13 bases lay between the germline ends. This CDR3 spans 14 amino acids.

This clonotype was counted many times. The chain joins TRBV20-1 to TRBJ1-2, with D unresolved. V was shortened by 0 bases and J by 8 bases, with 19 bases between the two germline ends. The CDR3 is 15 amino acids. The germline CDR1 and CDR2 sequences are DFQATT and SNEGSKA (reference sequence). The DNA for the CDR3 is TGCAGTGCTAGAGAAGGCAGGAAGGTCCTTGGAGGCTACACCTTC. Its protein product is CSAREGRKVLGGYTF.

This clonotype was seen repeatedly, ten times or more. The chain has TRBV3-1 and TRBJ2-3; no reliable D call. Germline V gene sequence: CDR1 LGHDT, CDR2 YNNKEL (reference sequence). The CDR3 consists of 15 residues. V shed 1 base and J shed 2 bases, with 10 bases lying between them. The CDR3 region has the DNA TGTGCCAGCAGCCAAGGTCTAGAGCCCACAGATACGCAGTATTTT. This encodes CASSQGLEPTDTQYF.

In this sample, this clonotype turned up once. It may be a read error: a sequence one base away is much more abundant. This chain connects TRBV6-2 or TRBV6-3 to TRBJ2-1, with 7 bases identical to TRBD2. Losses at the gene ends were 7 bases for V and 1 base for J; bases not matched to a gene: 16. The V gene's germline CDR1 is MNHEY and CDR2 SVGEGT. CDR3 length equals 18 residues. The CDR3 nucleotides are TGTGCCAGCAACTCACGAGGTATCGGGAGGTTATCCTACAATGAGCAGTTCTTC. Protein: CASNSRGIGRLSYNEQFF.

The rearrangement links TRBV28 to TRBJ2-1; 10 bases align to TRBD2. J gave up 4 bases and V 3 bases, and 9 bases lay outside the gene matches. Germline CDR1 reads MDHEN; CDR2 reads SYDVKM. The CDR3 extends over 17 amino acids. DNA of the CDR3: TGTGCCAGCAGTTTTCCCTCAGCGGGAGGGGGGTACAATGAGCAGTTCTTC. The encoded protein is CASSFPSAGGGYNEQFF.

Notes on this clonotype: A read error is possible here, since a much larger clone lies one base away. This rearrangement joins TRBV9 to TRBJ2-2, with D tentatively TRBD1 or TRBD2 (6 bases each). The CDR3 covers 14 residues. Germline V gene sequence: CDR1 SGDLS, CDR2 YYNGEE. The CDR3 nucleotides are TGTGCCAGCAGCGTAGATCTGGTGGAGGGGGAGCCGTTTTTT. Protein: CASSVDLVEGEPFF.

This clonotype was found many times. The rearrangement uses TRBV4-1 and TRBJ2-2; D is perhaps TRBD1 (5 bases). Looked up from germline, CDR1 is MGHRA and CDR2 is YSYEKL. V lost 5 bases and J lost 3, with 7 bases in between. The CDR3 has 13 amino acids. The DNA of the CDR3 is TGCGCCAGCAGCAAACAGGACACCGGGGAGCTGTTTTTT. Its protein is CASSKQDTGELFF.

This clonotype turned up a few times. The V and J genes are TRBV27 and TRBJ2-7; 10 nucleotides align to TRBD1. The CDR3 contains 14 residues. The J segment lost 5 bases and the V segment lost 3 bases, leaving 4 bases of the junction unmatched. Germline V gene data show CDR1 as MNHEY and CDR2 as SMNVEV (reference sequence). The CDR3 nucleotides are TGTGCCAGCAGTTTTGGGACAGGGGCCCACGAGCAGTACTTC. Translation gives CASSFGTGAHEQYF.

This clonotype was observed many times. The chain is built from TRBV5-1 and TRBJ1-1; a weak D match, TRBD1 (5 bases). The CDR3 has 14 residues. V dropped 2 bases and J dropped 3 bases, with 11 bases sitting between them. Germline CDR1 SGHRS, CDR2 YFSETQ. CDR3 sequence: CASSFGGGDTEAFF. The CDR3, as DNA: TGCGCCAGCAGCTTTGGGGGAGGGGACACTGAAGCTTTCTTT.

This clonotype was observed a handful of times. The chain has TRBV27 and TRBJ2-5, with TRBD1 matching 9 bases. Germline assignment: CDR1 MNHEY and CDR2 SMNVEV (reference sequence). V lost 6 bases, J lost 5 bases, and 10 bases stayed unmatched. CDR3 length: 15 residues. The CDR3 sequence is CASRYTGGAGETQYF. CDR3 DNA: TGTGCCAGCAGATACACAGGGGGCGCCGGGGAGACCCAGTACTTC.

This clonotype has ten or more counts. The CDR3 reads CASSFEGRRDNEQFF. CDR3 coding DNA: TGTGCCAGCAGCTTTGAGGGCCGTCGCGACAATGAGCAGTTCTTC. The genes are TRBV11-2 and TRBJ2-1, with a tentative D call TRBD2 (5 bases). The CDR3 totals 15 residues. V lost 3 bases, J lost 5 bases, and 14 bases lay in between. Germline CDR1 is SGHAT and CDR2 is FQNNGV.

This clonotype showed up many times. J is TRBJ2-1 and V is TRBV20-1; 10 positions agree with TRBD2. The germline V gene has CDR1 DFQATT and CDR2 SNEGSKA (reference sequence). Trimming at V came to 2 bases and at J to 4 bases, leaving 8 bases not matched to a gene. This CDR3 spans 16 amino acids. The CDR3 region has the DNA TGCAGTGCTAGATCGAGACTAGCGGGCGATTACAATGAGCAGTTCTTC. It translates to CSARSRLAGDYNEQFF.